This T cell receptor beta chain was captured by sequencing in a study of blood T cell repertoires in COVID-19. In the study overall: Sample material is recorded as cDNA or gDNA derived from T cells, B-cell-depleted T cells, or PBMCs.

Data came from immunoSEQ multiplex PCR; TCRdb stores just in-frame clones and leaves some out. Here the sample spans about 180,000 clones, 86% being singletons. V lost 5 bases, J lost 4 bases, and 8 bases stayed unmatched. Germline values: CDR1 SGHKS, CDR2 YYEKEE (reference sequence). The CDR3 extends over 15 amino acids. The chain links TRBV5-5 to TRBJ1-2, with 10 nucleotides matching TRBD1. Input material: PBMCs or T cells enriched from blood (not recorded which). This receptor was identified in a woman younger than 45 who had recovered from COVID-19. The CDR3 sequence: CASSFETGGPYGYTF. CDR3 sequence (DNA): TGTGCCAGCAGTTTCGAGACAGGGGGCCCCTATGGCTACACCTTC.